Described below is a single T cell receptor (beta chain) sequence and its context. Antigen specificity is unknown. The sample is drawn from a study of response to subunit inactivated influenza vaccine. Study results and caveats: It was suggested by the authors that few new T cells are recruited by each seasonal influenza vaccination.

TCRdb re-analysed the RT-PCR reads in MiXCR, keeping a single row per CDR3 protein. The data show around 200,000 distinct CDR3 sequences, around 9% seen once. Deletions cut 3 bases from V and 5 bases from J, with 8 bases between. The CDR3 spans 12 residues. The chain links TRBV12-3 or TRBV12-4 to TRBJ2-7; D gene unclear. Material: non-naive T cells sorted from PBMCs, obtained on the day of vaccination. The origin of this receptor is a man in his fifties or sixties who received an inactivated influenza vaccine. CDR3 nucleotides: TGTGCCAGCAGTTTTTTTTTCCACGAGCAGTACTTC. It encodes CASSFFFHEQYF.